This T cell receptor beta chain stems from a study of T cell repertoires in cytomegalovirus infection (dated by TCRdb to the late 2010s). About the study as a whole: Peptide stimulations targeted recently identified HLA-C-restricted CMV epitopes, whose presentation resists viral immunomodulation, together with well-studied HLA-B-restricted epitopes. The HLA type of each donor mattered for the analysis, because public TCR beta signatures pointed to carriage of CMV infection along with the matching HLA type. Study-level results and caveats: The ex vivo response was dominated by HLA-C-restricted CMV-specific TCR beta clonotypes, which also provided the single most frequent clonotype in two of eight donors. Cumulative frequency of public TCR beta family members discriminated carriers of CMV infection plus the relevant HLA type in this cohort and an independent roughly 350-donor cohort.

This clonotype was recorded only once. Its antigen has not been determined. Base-call qualities are not available, and no considerably larger clone is one nucleotide away. A solitary read yields weak support. The treatment or condition label corresponds to: in vitro stimulation with specific CMV peptide epitopes to enrich CMV-specific T cells. V and J lose 3 bases and 0 bases, and a span of 8 bases separates them. The CDR3 runs 14 residues from the cysteine to the phenylalanine. CDR3 DNA is the only sequence kept; it has 42 bases, read in frame from the first base. The germline V gene gives CDR1 as MGHDK and CDR2 as SYGVNS. TCRdb names Illumina HiSeq 1500 as the instrument used. TCRdb took the public reads, trimmed them with fastp at Q25, ran MiXCR for clone calling and kept in-frame beta chains. Each record represents a unique CDR3 protein, reported with the most common genes and DNA among its rows. Across this sample there are hundreds of thousands of distinct CDR3 sequences, with around 32% seen only once. Over 15% of the sample belongs to the ten largest clones.

The source is a human donor in good health (CMV status not recorded). Some clones in this sample may be carry-over from other donors' samples. The receptor chain draws on TRBV25-1 and TRBJ1-1; the D gene is unclear. Material: cultured PBMCs, obtained from culture after CMV antigen stimulation. The base sequence is TGTGCCAGCAGTGAGTCCATGATGAACACTGAAGCTTTCTTT. It translates as CASSESMMNTEAFF.